These 5 T cell receptor beta chains came from one sample sequenced in a study of shared clonotypes between healthy human individuals. TCRdb keeps only in-frame clones here, not all; method: immunoSEQ multiplex PCR. Here the sample spans over a million clones, 78% being singletons. The sample taken for sequencing was memory CD4+ T cells from PBMCs. As to subset: CD45RA-negative fraction. The receptors originated from a man younger than 35 in good health. Some clones in this sample may be carry-over from other donors' samples.

This rearrangement joins TRBV29-1 to TRBJ2-5; D perhaps matches TRBD2 (5 bases). This CDR3 is built from 14 residues. V gave up 0 bases and J gave up 5 bases, with 13 bases separating them. CDR1 SQVTM and CDR2 ANQGSEA come from the germline V gene. This CDR3 is CSVEDLTRGETQYF. In DNA form, the CDR3 reads TGCAGCGTTGAAGATCTAACCCGAGGGGAGACCCAGTACTTC.

About this clone itself: Other DNA sequences within the sample encode an identical CDR3. The V call is TRBV18, the J call TRBJ2-5; D gene ambiguous. CDR3 length: 12 residues. Trimming pared 3 bases from V and 4 bases from J, leaving 6 bases between. Per the germline V gene, CDR1 is KGHSH and CDR2 is LQKENI. Here the CDR3 DNA reads TGTGCCAGCTCACCCAAGGGAGAGACCCAGTACTTC. It encodes CASSPKGETQYF.

This clone was seen a few times. A far bigger clonotype differs at one base, so this is likely a read error. J is TRBJ2-1 and V is TRBV7-3, with a weak D call TRBD2 (6 bases). V lost 2 bases to trimming and J lost 14 bases, with 16 bases between them. The CDR3 consists of 13 residues. CDR1 is SGHTA, CDR2 FQGTGA, per germline. The DNA of the CDR3 is TGTGCCAGCAGCTTAGCCTCCGGGACTGTTAAGTTCTTC. It is translated as CASSLASGTVKFF.

The chain links TRBV4-1 to TRBJ2-7; TRBD2 aligns across 13 bases. This CDR3 comprises 18 residues. Germline values: CDR1 MGHRA, CDR2 YSYEKL. V was pared by 4 bases and J by 5 bases, with 14 bases of the junction left unmatched. The CDR3 protein is CASSRQTGLAGVGDEQYF. CDR3 nucleotide sequence: TGCGCCAGCAGCCGGCAAACTGGACTAGCGGGAGTAGGCGACGAGCAGTACTTC.

This chain joins TRBV7-9 and TRBJ1-1, with a possible D match to TRBD1 (6 bases). The CDR3 is made up of 14 amino acids. V dropped 6 bases and J dropped 5 bases, with 16 bases sitting between them. Germline V gives CDR1 SEHNR, CDR2 FQNEAQ (reference sequence). CDR3 amino acids: CASRVAGALTEAFF. For the CDR3, the DNA is TGTGCCAGCAGGGTAGCGGGGGCGTTGACTGAAGCTTTCTTT.